This is a list of T cell receptor beta chains from one sample in a study of control samples from healthy donors and cancer patients. The repertoire was sequenced with immunoSEQ multiplex PCR; TCRdb's copy has only in-frame clones and lacks some. The sample contains about 96,000 clones, approximately 93% of which appear only once. The specimen was blood. All receptors come from a man between 18 and 35 years old in good health. Both conserved end residues are part of each CDR3. The D gene is left open where the match is weak. Clone size is given for some rows only: seen once, a few or many times, or a class if the clone is expanded.

j_call: TRBJ2-4
v_call: TRBV19
clone_size: NA
d_call: TRBD2
cdr3_nt: TGTGCCAGTAGCCCTCCGGGACTAGCGGGGGGAAACATTCAGTACTTC
cdr3_aa: CASSPPGLAGGNIQYF

j_call: TRBJ2-1
v_call: TRBV2
clone_size: NA
d_call: TRBD2
cdr3_nt: TGTGCCAGCAGTGAAGCCCGGGGGGGAGGACGTAATGAGCAGTTCTTC
cdr3_aa: CASSEARGGGRNEQFF

j_call: TRBJ2-3
v_call: TRBV5-4
clone_size: NA
d_call: TRBD1
cdr3_nt: TGTGCCAGCAGCTTGCGGGACAGCGGCGATACGCAGTATTTT
cdr3_aa: CASSLRDSGDTQYF

j_call: TRBJ2-7
v_call: TRBV29-1
clone_size: NA
d_call: NA
cdr3_nt: TGCAGCGTTGAGAGTGGGGCAGGGCAGGACTACGAGCAGTACTTC
cdr3_aa: CSVESGAGQDYEQYF

j_call: TRBJ1-1
v_call: TRBV11-2
clone_size: NA
d_call: NA
cdr3_nt: TGTGCCAGCAGCTTTAATTTCGGACGGAACACTGAAGCTTTCTTT
cdr3_aa: CASSFNFGRNTEAFF

j_call: TRBJ1-1
v_call: TRBV25-1
clone_size: NA
d_call: NA
cdr3_nt: TGTGCCAGCATGAGAGGTTGGACTGAAGCTTTCTTT
cdr3_aa: CASMRGWTEAFF

j_call: TRBJ1-2
v_call: TRBV5-6
clone_size: NA
d_call: NA
cdr3_nt: TGTGCCAGCAGCTTGGACATAGCCCGTTTTCTCTCTAACTATGGCTACACCTTC
cdr3_aa: CASSLDIARFLSNYGYTF

j_call: TRBJ2-2
v_call: TRBV9
clone_size: NA
d_call: TRBD2
cdr3_nt: TGTGCCAGCAGCGTAGCACTAGCGGGAGGCCTAATGAACACCGGGGAGCTGTTTTTT
cdr3_aa: CASSVALAGGLMNTGELFF

j_call: TRBJ1-2
v_call: TRBV6-5
clone_size: NA
d_call: TRBD1
cdr3_nt: TGTGCCAGCAAAACAGGGGGTTTTGGCTACACCTTC
cdr3_aa: CASKTGGFGYTF

j_call: TRBJ1-2
v_call: TRBV7-4
clone_size: NA
d_call: TRBD1
cdr3_nt: TGTGCCAGCAGCTCGTTCCGGGACAGGGACTATGGCTACACCTTC
cdr3_aa: CASSSFRDRDYGYTF

j_call: TRBJ2-5
v_call: TRBV4-2
clone_size: NA
d_call: NA
cdr3_nt: TGTGCCAGCAGCCAAGTTACCCTTGGACCCGAAGGGGGAGAGACCCAGTACTTC
cdr3_aa: CASSQVTLGPEGGETQYF

j_call: TRBJ1-6
v_call: TRBV5-1
clone_size: NA
d_call: NA
cdr3_nt: TGCGCCAGCAGCTTGGACAGGGCGAATTCACCCCTCCACTTT
cdr3_aa: CASSLDRANSPLHF

j_call: TRBJ2-4
v_call: TRBV4-1
clone_size: NA
d_call: TRBD2
cdr3_nt: TGCGCCAGCAGCCGGGGGTTAGCGGGGGGCAAAAACATTCAGTACTTC
cdr3_aa: CASSRGLAGGKNIQYF

j_call: TRBJ2-7
v_call: TRBV6-5
clone_size: NA
d_call: NA
cdr3_nt: TGTGCCAGCAGTTACTCGACCGGGGGCGGCTACGAGCAGTACTTC
cdr3_aa: CASSYSTGGGYEQYF

j_call: TRBJ1-2
v_call: TRBV27
clone_size: NA
d_call: NA
cdr3_nt: TGTGCCAGCAGTTTATCAGGGGACTATGGCTACACCTTC
cdr3_aa: CASSLSGDYGYTF

j_call: TRBJ1-3
v_call: TRBV5-4
clone_size: NA
d_call: NA
cdr3_nt: TGTGCCAGCAGCTCCCGACGGGGCCGAAACACCATATATTTT
cdr3_aa: CASSSRRGRNTIYF

j_call: TRBJ1-6
v_call: TRBV6-1
clone_size: NA
d_call: NA
cdr3_nt: TGTGCCAGCAGTGAAATCGGGGGGTCCTATAATTCACCCCTCCACTTT
cdr3_aa: CASSEIGGSYNSPLHF

j_call: TRBJ2-6
v_call: TRBV5-4
clone_size: NA
d_call: TRBD2
cdr3_nt: TGTGCCAGCAGCTGGCGGGGGGATAGCTCTGGGGCCAACGTCCTGACTTTC
cdr3_aa: CASSWRGDSSGANVLTF

j_call: TRBJ2-7
v_call: TRBV7-6
clone_size: NA
d_call: NA
cdr3_nt: TGTGCCAGCAGCTTAGACACCTCCCTATGGGCCGAGCAGTACTTC
cdr3_aa: CASSLDTSLWAEQYF

j_call: TRBJ2-5
v_call: TRBV27
clone_size: NA
d_call: NA
cdr3_nt: TGTGCCAGCAGTTTACGGGTCCAAGAGACCCAGTACTTC
cdr3_aa: CASSLRVQETQYF

j_call: TRBJ1-1
v_call: TRBV13
clone_size: NA
d_call: NA
cdr3_nt: TGTGCCAGCAGCCACCGTCGGGAGAACACTGAAGCTTTCTTT
cdr3_aa: CASSHRRENTEAFF

j_call: TRBJ1-6
v_call: TRBV27
clone_size: NA
d_call: TRBD1
cdr3_nt: TGTGCCAGCAGTTTAAAGGGGGCGGACAATTCACCCCTCCACTTT
cdr3_aa: CASSLKGADNSPLHF

j_call: TRBJ1-2
v_call: TRBV29-1
clone_size: NA
d_call: NA
cdr3_nt: TGCAGCGTTGAAGATCCGTCAGGGACTAACTATGGCTACACCTTC
cdr3_aa: CSVEDPSGTNYGYTF

j_call: TRBJ2-3
v_call: TRBV19
clone_size: NA
d_call: TRBD2
cdr3_nt: TGTGCCAGTAGTCCGAAGCGGGGGGGGACCACAGATACGCAGTATTTT
cdr3_aa: CASSPKRGGTTDTQYF

j_call: TRBJ1-1
v_call: TRBV14
clone_size: NA
d_call: NA
cdr3_nt: TGTGCCAGCAGCTTAATGGGTACTGAAGCTTTCTTT
cdr3_aa: CASSLMGTEAFF

j_call: TRBJ1-3
v_call: TRBV9
clone_size: NA
d_call: NA
cdr3_nt: TGTGCCAGCAGCTCCGGGGGCTTAAGAAACACCATATATTTT
cdr3_aa: CASSSGGLRNTIYF

j_call: TRBJ1-6
v_call: TRBV10-2
clone_size: NA
d_call: NA
cdr3_nt: TGCGCCAGCAGTGTACAGGGCCTAGGGGGATCACCCCTCCACTTT
cdr3_aa: CASSVQGLGGSPLHF

j_call: TRBJ1-2
v_call: TRBV25-1
clone_size: NA
d_call: NA
cdr3_nt: TGTGCCAGCAAAACTGCAGGCAGCTATGGCTACACCTTC
cdr3_aa: CASKTAGSYGYTF

j_call: TRBJ2-2
v_call: TRBV10-3
clone_size: NA
d_call: TRBD1
cdr3_nt: TGTGCCATCAGTTTAGGACAGGGTAACACCGGGGAGCTGTTTTTT
cdr3_aa: CAISLGQGNTGELFF

j_call: TRBJ2-2
v_call: TRBV30
clone_size: NA
d_call: NA
cdr3_nt: TGTGCCTGGAGTGTAAATTGGGCCGGGGAGCTGTTTTTT
cdr3_aa: CAWSVNWAGELFF

j_call: TRBJ2-2
v_call: TRBV6-2/TRBV6-3
clone_size: NA
d_call: TRBD1
cdr3_nt: TGTGCCAGCAGTGGGACAGGGGACACCGGGGAGCTGTTTTTT
cdr3_aa: CASSGTGDTGELFF

j_call: TRBJ2-1
v_call: TRBV3-1/TRBV3-2
clone_size: NA
d_call: NA
cdr3_nt: TGTGCCAGCAGCCAAGATCCCCCGACAGTAAGCGACAATGAGCAGTTCTTC
cdr3_aa: CASSQDPPTVSDNEQFF

j_call: TRBJ2-2
v_call: TRBV25-1
clone_size: NA
d_call: NA
cdr3_nt: TGTGCCAGCAGTGCGTCAACAGGGTATAGTACCGGGGAGCTGTTTTTT
cdr3_aa: CASSASTGYSTGELFF

j_call: TRBJ1-5
v_call: TRBV27
clone_size: NA
d_call: NA
cdr3_nt: TGTGCCAGCAGTTTAGATGCGGCAATCGGCAATCAGCCCCAGCATTTT
cdr3_aa: CASSLDAAIGNQPQHF

j_call: TRBJ1-2
v_call: TRBV27
clone_size: NA
d_call: TRBD1
cdr3_nt: TGTGCCAGCAGTGACAGGGGCTATGGCTACACCTTC
cdr3_aa: CASSDRGYGYTF

j_call: TRBJ1-2
v_call: TRBV25-1
clone_size: NA
d_call: NA
cdr3_nt: TGTGCCAGCAGTACCAGGAACTATGGCTACACCTTC
cdr3_aa: CASSTRNYGYTF

j_call: TRBJ1-1
v_call: TRBV29-1
clone_size: once
d_call: TRBD1
cdr3_nt: TGCAGCGTTGAAGGGGACAGGATGGAAGCTTTCTTT
cdr3_aa: CSVEGDRMEAFF

j_call: TRBJ1-1
v_call: TRBV6-6
clone_size: NA
d_call: NA
cdr3_nt: TGTGCCAGCACCGCCCTAGGGCGCGAGGCTTTCTTT
cdr3_aa: CASTALGREAFF

j_call: TRBJ1-6
v_call: TRBV4-2
clone_size: NA
d_call: NA
cdr3_nt: TGTGCCAGCAGCCTACAAGAGAGCAGCTCACCCCTCCACTTT
cdr3_aa: CASSLQESSSPLHF

j_call: TRBJ1-5
v_call: TRBV19
clone_size: NA
d_call: NA
cdr3_nt: TGTGCCACCCGAGGGTCGGGCAATCAGCCCCAGCATTTT
cdr3_aa: CATRGSGNQPQHF

j_call: TRBJ2-5
v_call: TRBV10-2
clone_size: NA
d_call: NA
cdr3_nt: TGCGCCAGCAGTGATGGGGGAAGGCGAGAGACCCAGTACTTC
cdr3_aa: CASSDGGRRETQYF

j_call: TRBJ2-1
v_call: TRBV3-1/TRBV3-2
clone_size: NA
d_call: TRBD1
cdr3_nt: TGTGCCAGTGCGCAGGGGGCAGGCGAGCAGTTCTTC
cdr3_aa: CASAQGAGEQFF

j_call: TRBJ2-3
v_call: TRBV7-8
clone_size: NA
d_call: NA
cdr3_nt: TGTGCCAGCAGCTTAGTCGTTGGTGGCACAGATACGCAGTATTTT
cdr3_aa: CASSLVVGGTDTQYF

j_call: TRBJ1-1
v_call: TRBV9
clone_size: once
d_call: TRBD1
cdr3_nt: TGTGCCAGCAGCGGGGTGGACAGGGACGGCGCTGAAGCTTTCTTT
cdr3_aa: CASSGVDRDGAEAFF

j_call: TRBJ1-1
v_call: TRBV27
clone_size: NA
d_call: NA
cdr3_nt: TGTGCCAGCGGCCGTTTAACGGGAAACACTGAAGCTTTCTTT
cdr3_aa: CASGRLTGNTEAFF

j_call: TRBJ2-5
v_call: TRBV7-2
clone_size: NA
d_call: TRBD2
cdr3_nt: TGTGCCAGCAGCGGGGCGGGGGGTGAGACCCAGTACTTC
cdr3_aa: CASSGAGGETQYF

j_call: TRBJ2-2
v_call: TRBV11-3
clone_size: once
d_call: TRBD2
cdr3_nt: TGTGCCAGCAGCTCCTCGACCGGCGGGGGCGGGGAGCTGTTTTTT
cdr3_aa: CASSSSTGGGGELFF

j_call: TRBJ2-5
v_call: TRBV10-3
clone_size: NA
d_call: TRBD1
cdr3_nt: TGTGCCAACAAGGTCGTTCTTGGAGTTCGACAGGGGGCATGGGAGACCCAGTACTTC
cdr3_aa: CANKVVLGVRQGAWETQYF

j_call: TRBJ1-1
v_call: TRBV5-6
clone_size: NA
d_call: NA
cdr3_nt: TGTGCCAGCAGCTTGAATGGACGGTTTGAAGCTTTCTTT
cdr3_aa: CASSLNGRFEAFF

j_call: TRBJ2-3
v_call: TRBV6-6
clone_size: NA
d_call: TRBD2
cdr3_nt: TGTGCCAGCAGTTACTCGCTAGCGGGGCAGGCAGATACGCAGTATTTT
cdr3_aa: CASSYSLAGQADTQYF

j_call: TRBJ2-7
v_call: TRBV7-9
clone_size: NA
d_call: NA
cdr3_nt: TGTGCCAGCAGCTTAGTAGTAGACGAGCAGTACTTC
cdr3_aa: CASSLVVDEQYF

j_call: TRBJ1-5
v_call: TRBV19
clone_size: NA
d_call: NA
cdr3_nt: TGTGCCAGTAGTATCAGTTACAATCAGCCCCAGCATTTT
cdr3_aa: CASSISYNQPQHF

j_call: TRBJ1-2
v_call: TRBV30
clone_size: NA
d_call: NA
cdr3_nt: TGTGCCTGGAGTGGGCAGAGTAGTGATCGCTACACCTTC
cdr3_aa: CAWSGQSSDRYTF